This T cell receptor beta chain was recorded in a study of cytomegalovirus exposure and HLA in healthy donors. Looking at the study overall: Later, an analysis reported that the 130 or so validation repertoires had used the same platform as the roughly 720 first-cohort repertoires.

Clones were read by immunoSEQ multiplex PCR, and TCRdb kept only the in-frame ones, dropping some. The repertoire holds 200,000 to 300,000 clones, 80% to 95% seen once, with approximately 3.1% in the top ten. It was the approximately 120-subject validation cohort, separate from the approximately 670-subject first cohort, to which the donors belonged. Per the germline V gene, CDR1 is MNHEY and CDR2 is SVGAGI. The length of the CDR3 is 11 residues. V lost 11 bases to trimming and J lost 9 bases, with 14 bases between them. The V call is TRBV6-5, the J call TRBJ2-1; D may be TRBD1 (6 bases). This TCR derives from a woman in her 30s in good health and CMV-seronegative. The sequencing input was PBMCs. CDR3 loop: CAVLMGAEQFF. Here the CDR3 DNA reads TGTGCCGTGCTTATGGGGGCTGAGCAGTTCTTC.